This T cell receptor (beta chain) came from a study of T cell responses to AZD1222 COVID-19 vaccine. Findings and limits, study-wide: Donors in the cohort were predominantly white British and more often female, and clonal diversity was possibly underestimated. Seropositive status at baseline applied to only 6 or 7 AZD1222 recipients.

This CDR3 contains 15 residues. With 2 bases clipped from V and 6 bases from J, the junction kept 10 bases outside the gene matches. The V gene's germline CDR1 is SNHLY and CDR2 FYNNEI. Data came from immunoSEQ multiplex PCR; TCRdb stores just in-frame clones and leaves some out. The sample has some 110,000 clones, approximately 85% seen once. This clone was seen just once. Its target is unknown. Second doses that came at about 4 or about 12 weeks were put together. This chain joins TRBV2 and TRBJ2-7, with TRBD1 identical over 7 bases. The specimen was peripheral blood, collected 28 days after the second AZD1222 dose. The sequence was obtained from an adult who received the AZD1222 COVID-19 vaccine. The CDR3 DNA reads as TGTGCCAGCAGTGAAACCGGGACAGAAGGTTCCGAGCAGTACTTC. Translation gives CASSETGTEGSEQYF.